What follows is one TCR beta chain and its context. This sample was taken from a study of blood T cell repertoires in COVID-19. With 8 bases removed from V and 1 base from J, the gap between germline ends came to 11 bases. Germline-derived CDR1 and CDR2 are MNHEY and SVGAGI. The CDR3 runs 13 residues. Those enrolled, adults aged roughly 18 to 95 years, came from around 24 US areas. TCRdb's copy holds only in-frame clones and misses some; the assay was immunoSEQ multiplex PCR. Among fewer than 250,000 clones, about 91% were seen once, and the ten largest hold approximately 2.8%. The origin of this receptor is a woman in her twenties or thirties with acute COVID-19. The sample taken for sequencing was PBMCs or T cells enriched from blood (not recorded which). This chain uses TRBV6-5 with TRBJ1-1, with a tentative D call TRBD1 (6 bases). As DNA, the CDR3 is TGTGCCAGCGCCACACAGGGGAACACTGAAGCTTTCTTT. It translates to CASATQGNTEAFF.